This TCR beta chain was obtained from a study of shared clonotypes between healthy human individuals. Some clones are missing from TCRdb's copy, which holds only in-frame ones; the method was immunoSEQ multiplex PCR. The data contain hundreds of thousands of clones, about 76% of them singletons. Germline V gene lookup returns CDR1 LGHNA and CDR2 YNFKEQ. This CDR3 region has 15 residues. V lost 7 bases and J 1 base, leaving 17 bases between the germline ends. This clone was seen a few times. The rearrangement links TRBV4-2 to TRBJ2-7, with D possibly being TRBD1 or TRBD2 (5 bases each). This clonotype originated in a woman aged 40 to 50 in good health. Some clones in this sample may be carry-over from other donors' samples. The specimen was PBMCs. The CDR3, as DNA: TGTGCCAGCACCTCAGCACTAGGGGCATCCTACGAGCAGTACTTC. It is translated as CASTSALGASYEQYF.